This T cell receptor beta chain was observed in a study of blood T cell repertoires in COVID-19. The germline CDR1 and CDR2 sequences are KGHDR and SFDVKD. The CDR3 length is 17 residues. V gave up 4 bases and J gave up 2 bases; unmatched junction bases: 7. Produced via immunoSEQ multiplex PCR; TCRdb's table is partial and in-frame only. The sample includes roughly 150,000 clones, around 80% seen only once; the top ten take around 5.1%. The sequence came from a man in his 70s who had been exposed to COVID-19. Sequencing input: PBMCs or T cells enriched from blood (not recorded which). The gene calls are TRBV24-1 and TRBJ2-3, with 11 nucleotides matching TRBD2. The CDR3 region is CATSDPGLAGVTDTQYF. The CDR3 nucleotides are TGTGCCACCAGTGACCCCGGACTAGCGGGCGTCACAGATACGCAGTATTTT.